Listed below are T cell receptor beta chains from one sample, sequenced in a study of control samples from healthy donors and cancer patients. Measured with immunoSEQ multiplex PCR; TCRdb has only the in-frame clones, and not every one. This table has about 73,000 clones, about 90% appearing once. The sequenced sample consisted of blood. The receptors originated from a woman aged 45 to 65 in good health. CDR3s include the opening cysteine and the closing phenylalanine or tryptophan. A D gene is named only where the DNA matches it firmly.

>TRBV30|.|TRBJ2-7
TGTGCCTGGAGTGGACCATCCCAGGCCGAGCAGTACTTC
CAWSGPSQAEQYF
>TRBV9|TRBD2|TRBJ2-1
TGTGCCAGCAGCCCGCGACTAGCGGGAGGGATGAATGAGCAGTTCTTC
CASSPRLAGGMNEQFF
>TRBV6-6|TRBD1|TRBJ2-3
TGTGCCAGTAGAACAGGGGGCGCGGATACGCAGTATTTT
CASRTGGADTQYF
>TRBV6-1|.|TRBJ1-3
TGTGCCAGCAGTGAAGCGGGTTTTGGAAACACCATATATTTT
CASSEAGFGNTIYF
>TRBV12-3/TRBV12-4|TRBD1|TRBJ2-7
TGTGCCAGCAGGGGGACAGTCTCCTACGAGCAGTACTTC
CASRGTVSYEQYF
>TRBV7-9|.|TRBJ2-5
TGTGCCAGCAGCTTAGCCGGGGGACAAGAGACCCAGTACTTC
CASSLAGGQETQYF
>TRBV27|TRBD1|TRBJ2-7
TGTGCCAGCAGTTTAAGAGGGGGCCAATCCTACGAGCAGTACTTC
CASSLRGGQSYEQYF
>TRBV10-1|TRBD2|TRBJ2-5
TGCGCCAGCAGCGGAATGGACGGAGAAAATCTAGCGGGAGGGCCAAGGGAGACCCAGTACTTC
CASSGMDGENLAGGPRETQYF
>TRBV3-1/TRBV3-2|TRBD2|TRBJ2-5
TGTGCCAGCAGCCAGAATAGCGGGAGGGCCTCGGAGACCCAGTACTTC
CASSQNSGRASETQYF
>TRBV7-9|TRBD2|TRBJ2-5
TGTGCCAGCAGCTTACTTGCTAGCGGGCAAGAGACCCAGTACTTC
CASSLLASGQETQYF
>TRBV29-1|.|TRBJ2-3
TGCAGCGACACAGATACGCAGTATTTT
CSDTDTQYF
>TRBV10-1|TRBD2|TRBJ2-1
TGCGCCAGCAGTGAGAGGGGGGGACTAGGAAGTGAGCAGTTCTTC
CASSERGGLGSEQFF
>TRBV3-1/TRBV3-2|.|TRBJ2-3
TGTGCCAGCAGCCGTTTGAGACTAGGAGCAGATACGCAGTATTTT
CASSRLRLGADTQYF